These T cell receptor beta chains were read from a single sample in a study of regulatory T cells in long-lasting Graves disease. From the multiplex PCR reads, TCRdb called clonotypes with MiXCR, one entry per CDR3 protein. This table holds some 280,000 distinct CDR3 sequences, roughly a fifth found once. The sample here was peripheral blood mononuclear cells (PBMCs), taken when the disease was refractory, from a patient treated with antithyroid drugs. These receptors came from a female donor with Graves disease. The CDR3 runs from the conserved cysteine through the conserved F or W. The D gene is left open where the match is weak. Clone sizes are given selectively: once, few, many, or a class where the clone is expanded.

DNA: TGTGCCAGCAGTTACCAGCCTAGCGGGGGACAAGAGACCCAGTACTTC
CDR3: CASSYQPSGGQETQYF
J: TRBJ2-5
V: TRBV6-5
size: -
D: TRBD2

DNA: TGTGCCAGCAGCCAAAACGGGGGATGGGAGACCCAGTACTTC
CDR3: CASSQNGGWETQYF
J: TRBJ2-5
V: TRBV27
size: many
D: -

DNA: TGTGCCAGCAGCTTAGACAGGAGCAATAATTCACCCCTCCACTTT
CDR3: CASSLDRSNNSPLHF
J: TRBJ1-6
V: TRBV11-2
size: many
D: -

DNA: TGTGCCAGCAGCCGTATGCACAATGAGCAGTTCTTC
CDR3: CASSRMHNEQFF
J: TRBJ2-1
V: TRBV6-1
size: -
D: -

DNA: TGTGCCAGCAGTCCGCCCGGGACAAATTACGAGCAGTACTTC
CDR3: CASSPPGTNYEQYF
J: TRBJ2-7
V: TRBV28
size: many
D: -

DNA: TGTGCCAGCAGTTACTCATTGGAGGGTGCCGAGCAGTACTTC
CDR3: CASSYSLEGAEQYF
J: TRBJ2-7
V: TRBV6-5
size: many
D: -

DNA: TGTGCTAGTGCCCATCGGTCAGGGAAACTGTTTTTT
CDR3: CASAHRSGKLFF
J: TRBJ1-4
V: TRBV12-5
size: -
D: -

DNA: TGTGCCAGCAGCTTTCAAAGAAACACTGAAGCTTTCTTT
CDR3: CASSFQRNTEAFF
J: TRBJ1-1
V: TRBV7-2
size: many
D: -

DNA: TGTGCCAGCAGCTTAGAGAGGGGGCGCCGTGCTTTCTTT
CDR3: CASSLERGRRAFF
J: TRBJ1-1
V: TRBV11-2
size: few
D: TRBD1

DNA: TGTGCCTGGAGTCCTGGCAGTCGTGGCTACACCTTC
CDR3: CAWSPGSRGYTF
J: TRBJ1-2
V: TRBV30
size: few
D: -

DNA: TGTGCCACCCGACCAGGACAGGGAGGTACCGGGGAGCTGTTTTTT
CDR3: CATRPGQGGTGELFF
J: TRBJ2-2
V: TRBV10-3
size: -
D: TRBD1

DNA: TGTGCCAGCAGTTCCGGACTAGCGGGAGTGCCAGATACGCAGTATTTT
CDR3: CASSSGLAGVPDTQYF
J: TRBJ2-3
V: TRBV28
size: -
D: TRBD2

DNA: TGTGCCAGCAGTGAATTTCAGGAATTGATCTACGAGCAGTACTTC
CDR3: CASSEFQELIYEQYF
J: TRBJ2-7
V: TRBV2
size: many
D: -

DNA: TGTGCCAGCGGGCCCACCACCTACGAGCAGTACTTC
CDR3: CASGPTTYEQYF
J: TRBJ2-7
V: TRBV7-9
size: few
D: -

DNA: TGTGCCTGGAACCGCGGAGGGGACGGGGGGGAAAAACTGTTTTTT
CDR3: CAWNRGGDGGEKLFF
J: TRBJ1-4
V: TRBV30
size: -
D: -

DNA: TGTGCCACCAGCAGGGATCGGGCCGGGGAGACCCAGTACTTC
CDR3: CATSRDRAGETQYF
J: TRBJ2-5
V: TRBV15
size: many
D: -

DNA: TGTGCCAGCAGCCAAAAGGGTCTAGCGGGTGGACTCTACGAGCAGTACTTC
CDR3: CASSQKGLAGGLYEQYF
J: TRBJ2-7
V: TRBV6-1
size: many
D: TRBD2

DNA: TGTGCCAGCAGTTCGGGGCGGACTAGCGGGAGTTCAGAGACCCAGTACTTC
CDR3: CASSSGRTSGSSETQYF
J: TRBJ2-5
V: TRBV27
size: many
D: TRBD2